This TCR beta chain was identified during a study of shared clonotypes between healthy human individuals. The length of the CDR3 is 17 residues. Looked up from germline, CDR1 is SGHTA and CDR2 is FQGNSA. The V and J ends lost 5 bases and 2 bases, in that order; junction bases with no gene match: 14. For this clone: Its antigen is unidentified.

Study outcomes and limitations: Around 5% of naive CD4 clonotypes were common to a few donors.

Here immunoSEQ multiplex PCR was the method, and the copy in TCRdb shows in-frame clones only, minus some. The sample holds some 1.4 million clones, roughly 95% seen once. The material sequenced was naive CD4+ T cells sorted from blood. Noted subset: CD45RA+ positively selected. This chain joins TRBV7-2 and TRBJ2-5, with TRBD2 matching 7 bases. This receptor was taken from a man aged 30-40 years in good health. The CDR3 here is CASSRQRELGVQETQYF. The CDR3 DNA is TGTGCCAGCAGCCGACAGCGGGAATTAGGTGTTCAAGAGACCCAGTACTTC.